This TCR beta chain was observed in a study of T cells in Graves' hyperthyroidism and ophthalmopathy. Trimming pared 4 bases from V and 5 bases from J, leaving 11 bases between. Germline-derived CDR1 and CDR2 are SNHLY and FYNNEI. This CDR3 spans 13 amino acids. The diagnostic basis comprised clinical symptoms, serum thyroxine and TRAb, thyroid ultrasound and orbital computed tomography. Extraction of PBMCs used roughly 9.4 ml of fresh peripheral blood. Template material for amplifying TCR beta CDR3 regions consisted of RNA transcripts. The primer set for the first-round RT-PCR of the TCR CDR3 was HTBI. TCRdb reprocessed the multiplex PCR reads via MiXCR and lists one record per CDR3 protein. This sample has 350,000 to 400,000 distinct CDR3 sequences, with under 15% found just once. Findings of the study overall: Most expanded thyroid clonotypes above 0.001 recurred in blood.

This clonotype occurred many times. Its antigen is as yet unknown. V gene TRBV2 combines with J gene TRBJ2-5; D is uncertain. This TCR came from a young woman with Graves' hyperthyroidism. Sequencing used blood. DNA for the CDR3: TGTGCCAGCAGTGTCAGGCAGGCGGAGACCCAGTACTTC. Residues: CASSVRQAETQYF.